This TCR beta chain was captured in a study of CD8+ T cells in alopecia areata. Study at large: Dosing with tofacitinib proceeded for 6 to 18 months, followed by 6 months off drug. Whole-study results and caveats: Sequenced scalp T cells also include alphabeta T cells resident in normal skin.

Treatment defined: oral pan-JAK inhibitor, 5-10 mg twice daily. Remarks on this clone: Its specificity is unknown.

As the sequencing template, cDNA was produced by extracting RNA and reverse transcribing it. TCRdb keeps only in-frame clones here, not all; method: immunoSEQ multiplex PCR. Counted here are 200,000 to 250,000 clones, about two fifths occurring once; the ten biggest clones make up around 0.48%. The CDR3 is 13 residues long. The germline gives CDR1 MNHNS, CDR2 SASEGT. Trimming removed 6 bases from V and 6 bases from J, with 14 bases in between. The chain has TRBV6-1 and TRBJ1-2, with D possibly being TRBD1 (5 bases). The receptor was derived from a human donor with alopecia areata. The sequencing used CD4+ T cells sorted from blood, collected between weeks 30 and 35, from a patient treated with tofacitinib. Written as DNA, the CDR3 is TGTGCCAGCAGCCTTCAGGGAGCTAATGGCTACACCTTC. As protein: CASSLQGANGYTF.